This T cell receptor (beta chain) comes out of a study of T cells in Graves' hyperthyroidism and ophthalmopathy (dated by TCRdb to about 2019). Notes on the research overall: Peripheral blood samples were taken at initial diagnosis, before any treatment was given. To identify TCR V-J signatures that set the groups apart, the researchers used a discovery cohort of about a hundred patients, made up of 43 with Graves' ophthalmopathy and about 60 with stable Graves' hyperthyroidism. Whether ophthalmopathy could be predicted prospectively was tested in an independent validation cohort made up of roughly 20 hyperthyroidism patients plus 17 patients who later progressed to ophthalmopathy. The approximately 90 discovery patients were randomly split 7:3 into training and test sets. The study also compared thyroid tissue and blood T-cell repertoires from several Graves' hyperthyroidism patients. After sampling, hyperthyroidism patients received methimazole starting at 30 mg daily, and ophthalmopathy patients received high-dose intravenous methylprednisolone. The paper describes TCR Vbeta CDR3 sequencing of 140 or so peripheral blood samples, made up of around 41 ophthalmopathy patients, around 78 hyperthyroidism patients and about 17 progressor patients. Overall results and qualifications from the work: In validation, the model predicted progression to ophthalmopathy with around 71% sensitivity and over 72% specificity, a median of approximately 6.5 months before onset. Ophthalmopathy was separated from stable hyperthyroidism by a 13 V-J signature model, with approximately 86% sensitivity and approximately 81% specificity obtained in cross-validation and 80%/75% obtained in testing. Most expanded thyroid clonotypes (frequency above 0.001) were also detected in blood, a finding suggesting that blood repertoires may reflect thyroid immune responses. Sample size was not statistically predetermined, and blinding of investigators to group allocation was not performed.

Ophthalmopathy patients had moderately to severely active disease, Clinical Activity Score of at least 3, NOSPECS grade of at least 4, and duration under 3 months. Any patient with an uncontrolled infection, another autoimmune disease, pregnancy or lactation was excluded. Diagnoses were based on clinical symptoms, serum thyroxine and TRAb, thyroid ultrasound and orbital computed tomography. Ficoll-Paque density gradient centrifugation was used to isolate PBMCs from about 10 ml of fresh peripheral blood. Total RNA was extracted using Trizol reagent, and RNA quality was assessed on an Agilent 2100 Bioanalyzer. Many counts were recorded for this clonotype. Its antigen remains unidentified. One base away there is no much larger clone; base qualities are not given. Amplification of TCR beta CDR3 regions was carried out from RNA transcripts. For the first round of RT-PCR on the TCR CDR3, the HTBI primer set was used together with the Qiagen OneStep RT-PCR kit. Libraries were constructed in a second round of multiplex PCR, after which size selection and purification were performed. Sequencing of the libraries was done on an Illumina HiSeq2000 using paired-end 100 bp reads. The study's own analysis went as follows. SOAPnuke was used to process the raw data, throwing out any read that contained adapters or uncalled bases, had a mean Phred below 15, or lacked an exact constant-primer or identifier match. High-quality paired reads were merged with COPE v1.2.5, and unique nucleotide sequences were defined as clonotypes. MiTCR v1.1 was used to align clonotypes to the IMGT TRBV, TRBD and TRBJ reference segments. The analysis included only V-J combinations with a frequency above 0.0001, which together covered approximately 99% of the repertoires. A TCS score was defined as the ratio of F50 (clonal expansion) to E x V (chaos), with BLOSUM62-based TCRdist applied between CDR3 peptides within each V-J. Welch's t-statistics and random forest reduced several hundred V-J features to 13, which were used in a naive Bayes classifier (R e1071). TCRdb applied fastp at Q25 and MiXCR to the public reads, then kept only in-frame beta chains. Rows merge per CDR3 protein into single entries with the most common DNA and genes. TCRdb's processing, not the authors' own work, is the source of the V and J calls. Across this sample there are 350,000 to 400,000 distinct CDR3 sequences, with around a sixth seen only once. Over 35% of the sample is in the top ten clones.

CDR1 and CDR2 (SGHTA, FQGNSA) derive from the germline V gene. The CDR3 sequence holds 13 residues, the cysteine and phenylalanine included. The kept DNA is CDR3 alone, 39 bases in frame from the first base. Trimming takes 1 base from V and 5 bases from J, and the germline ends sit 8 bases apart. The chain employs TRBV7-2 and TRBJ2-5; no D gene is confidently identified. The clonotype was recovered from a man aged 18 to 30 with Graves' ophthalmopathy. The sample comprised blood. The nucleotide sequence reads TGTGCCAGCAGCTTAGATTTAGAGGAGACCCAGTACTTC. Its amino acids are CASSLDLEETQYF.